These 6 T cell receptor beta chains were all obtained from the same sample, sequenced in a study of immune evolution from preneoplasia to lung adenocarcinoma. The assay was immunoSEQ multiplex PCR, and TCRdb's table has in-frame clones only and misses some. The profile shows tens of thousands of clones, about two thirds of them singletons. Sequenced sample: FFPE invasive lung adenocarcinoma tissue. The receptors here all came from a person between 55 and 70 years old with invasive lung adenocarcinoma. Some clones in this sample may be carry-over from other donors' samples.

The chain joins TRBV5-6 to TRBJ2-3; 7 nucleotides agree with TRBD1. Trimming removed 3 bases from V and 5 bases from J; junction bases left unmatched: 6. The CDR3 is made up of 14 amino acids. CDR1 SGHDT and CDR2 YYEEEE come from the germline V gene. The CDR3 region is CASSSLQGLDTQYF. The CDR3 bases are TGTGCCAGCAGCTCCTTACAGGGGTTAGATACGCAGTATTTT.

The rearrangement joins TRBV12-5 to TRBJ2-5, with D perhaps given as TRBD1 or TRBD2 (7 bases each). The CDR3 covers 15 residues. Germline CDR1 and CDR2: LGHNT and FRNRAP. Trimming stripped 2 bases from V and 5 bases from J, with 15 bases between. The CDR3 nucleotides are TGTGCTAGTGGTTTGCGGGGGGCAGGGGGTGAGACCCAGTACTTC. As protein: CASGLRGAGGETQYF.

The rearrangement uses TRBV5-1 and TRBJ2-3; 7 bases line up with TRBD2. The germline V gene has CDR1 SGHRS and CDR2 YFSETQ. V lost 1 base to trimming and J lost 1 base; unmatched junction nucleotides: 6. This CDR3 has 16 residues. CDR3 loop: CASSLMSGKGTDTQYF. CDR3 sequence (DNA): TGCGCCAGCAGCTTGATGAGCGGGAAGGGCACAGATACGCAGTATTTT.

The V gene is TRBV6-1, the J gene TRBJ2-2; 7 bases map to TRBD2. The CDR3 length is 17 residues. Germline trimming cut 2 bases from V and 4 bases from J; bases unmatched to any gene: 10. Germline CDR1 MNHNS, CDR2 SASEGT. In DNA, the CDR3 is TGTGCCAGCAGTGAATATGGGTCGGGAGGCCTCACCGGGGAGCTGTTTTTT. Amino acids: CASSEYGSGGLTGELFF.

The chain recombines TRBV19 with TRBJ1-1; tentatively, D is TRBD1 (6 bases). The CDR3 is made up of 14 amino acids. Trimming pared 6 bases from V and 1 base from J, leaving 12 bases between. The germline CDR1 and CDR2 sequences are LNHDA and SQIVND (reference sequence). The CDR3 is CASRDGGQNTEAFF. CDR3 coding DNA: TGTGCCAGTAGGGACGGGGGGCAGAACACTGAAGCTTTCTTT.

The CDR3: CASSRLGNTEAFF. CDR3 in DNA: TGTGCCAGCAGCCGACTGGGGAACACTGAAGCTTTCTTT. The gene calls are TRBV2 and TRBJ1-1, with D unresolved. The CDR3 covers 13 residues. V was trimmed by 6 bases and J by 1 base, leaving 9 bases between them. CDR1 is SNHLY and CDR2 is FYNNEI in the germline V gene.